Shown below are 5 T cell receptor beta chains from a single sample sequenced in a study of blood T cell repertoires in COVID-19. Profiled with immunoSEQ multiplex PCR; TCRdb holds only in-frame clones, not every one. The repertoire consists of approximately 170,000 clones, with 65% to 85% occurring once and the leading ten covering about 3.5%. The sequencing sample was made of PBMCs or T cells enriched from blood (not recorded which). The receptors were gathered from a woman aged 30 to 39 who had recovered from COVID-19.

This chain connects TRBV2 to TRBJ2-1; weak D call: TRBD1 (6 bases). Trimming removed 6 bases at V and 1 base at J, with 19 bases between. The germline CDR1 and CDR2 sequences are SNHLY and FYNNEI. The CDR3 loop spans 17 amino acids. Written as DNA, the CDR3 is TGTGCCAGCAGGGAACTACTCAGGGGTGGGTCCTACAATGAGCAGTTCTTC. Translated, it gives CASRELLRGGSYNEQFF. The variable domain in full, completed from reference TRBV2 and TRBJ2-1, reads EPEVTQTPSHQVTQMGQEVILRCVPISNHLYFYWYRQILGQKVEFLVSFYNNEISEKSEIFDDQFSVERPDGSNFTLKIRSTKLEDSAMYFCASRELLRGGSYNEQFFGPGTRLTVL.

The chain recombines TRBV7-2 with TRBJ2-1; 12 bases align to TRBD2. V was pared by 1 base and J by 10 bases, with 14 bases of the junction left unmatched. This CDR3 has 18 residues. Germline CDR1 SGHTA, CDR2 FQGNSA. The CDR3 DNA is TGTGCCAGCAGCTTAGTGCAGCCGACTAGCGGGAGACGGGGGGAGCAGTTCTTC. It is translated as CASSLVQPTSGRRGEQFF.

The chain is built from TRBV7-9 and TRBJ2-5; the D gene is possibly TRBD1 (7 bases). Germline loops: CDR1 SEHNR, CDR2 FQNEAQ (reference sequence). The CDR3 runs to 18 residues. Trimming pared 6 bases from V and 3 bases from J, leaving 26 bases between. CDR3 loop: CASSRSLGGTEKKETQYF. The CDR3 DNA reads TGTGCCAGCAGTCGCAGTCTTGGGGGGACAGAAAAGAAAGAGACCCAGTACTTC.

The chain links TRBV6-6 to TRBJ1-5; D gene uncertain. Trimming removed 8 bases at V and 3 bases at J, with 17 bases between. The CDR3 is 15 amino acids. Per germline, CDR1 MNHNY and CDR2 SVGAGI (reference sequence). CDR3 sequence reads: CASGPGVGDNQPQHF. For the CDR3, the DNA is TGTGCCAGCGGCCCCGGGGTTGGGGACAATCAGCCCCAGCATTTT.

The chain employs TRBV29-1 and TRBJ1-1; TRBD1 is a possible D gene (5 bases). Germline assignment: CDR1 SQVTM and CDR2 ANQGSEA. V lost 7 bases and J 6 bases, leaving 15 bases between the germline ends. The length of the CDR3 is 12 residues. The CDR3 sequence: CSGGKQASEAFF. CDR3 in DNA: TGCAGCGGAGGTAAACAGGCCTCTGAAGCTTTCTTT.